There are many counts of the clone carrying this T cell receptor (beta chain). Its antigen is unidentified. MiXCR was run by TCRdb on the RT-PCR reads, yielding one entry per CDR3 protein. The sample lists 500,000 or so distinct CDR3 sequences, approximately 16% seen once, with roughly 3% in the top ten. This sample is part of a study of response to subunit inactivated influenza vaccine. Study observations and caveats: The authors offered the suggestion that each seasonal influenza vaccination recruits few new T cells.

Germline CDR1 reads ENHRY; CDR2 reads SYGVKD. Trimming took 2 bases from V and 5 from J, leaving 10 bases between them. CDR3 length: 13 residues. This chain uses TRBV10-3 with TRBJ2-7, with D possibly being TRBD2 (6 bases). The receptor comes from a man between 45 and 75 years old who received an inactivated influenza vaccine. The material sequenced was CD4+ T cells sorted from PBMCs, taken about 24 months after vaccination. The CDR3 DNA is TGTGCCATCAGTGAGCGACGCGGGGACGAGCAGTACTTC. Translating gives CAISERRGDEQYF.